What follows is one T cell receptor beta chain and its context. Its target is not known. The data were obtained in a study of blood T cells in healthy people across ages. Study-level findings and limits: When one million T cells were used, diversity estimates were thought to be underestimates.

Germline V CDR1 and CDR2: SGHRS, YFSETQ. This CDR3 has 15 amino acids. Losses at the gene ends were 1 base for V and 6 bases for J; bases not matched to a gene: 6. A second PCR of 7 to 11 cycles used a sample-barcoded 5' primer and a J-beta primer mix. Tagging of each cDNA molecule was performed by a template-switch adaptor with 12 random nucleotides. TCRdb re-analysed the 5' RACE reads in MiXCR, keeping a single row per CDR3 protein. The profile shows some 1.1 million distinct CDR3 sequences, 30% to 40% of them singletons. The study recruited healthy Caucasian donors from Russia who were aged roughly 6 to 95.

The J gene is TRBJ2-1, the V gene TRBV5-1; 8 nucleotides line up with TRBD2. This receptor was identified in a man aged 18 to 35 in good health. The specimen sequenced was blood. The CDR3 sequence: CASSLQSGGVNEQFF. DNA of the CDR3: TGCGCCAGCAGCTTGCAAAGCGGGGGAGTCAATGAGCAGTTCTTC.